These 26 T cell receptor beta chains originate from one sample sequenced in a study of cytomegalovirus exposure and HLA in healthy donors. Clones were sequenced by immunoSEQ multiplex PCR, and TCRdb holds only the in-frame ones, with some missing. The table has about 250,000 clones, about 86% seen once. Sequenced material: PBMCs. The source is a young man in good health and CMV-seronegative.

The CDR3 coding sequence is TGTGCCAGCCATAACATAGGACAGGCCCTATACTTC. This encodes CASHNIGQALYF. The chain combines TRBV25-1 with TRBJ2-7; TRBD1 matches at 7 bases. V was clipped by 8 bases and J by 13 bases; unmatched bases: 14. The germline V gene has CDR1 MGHDK and CDR2 SYGVNS. The CDR3 loop spans 12 amino acids.

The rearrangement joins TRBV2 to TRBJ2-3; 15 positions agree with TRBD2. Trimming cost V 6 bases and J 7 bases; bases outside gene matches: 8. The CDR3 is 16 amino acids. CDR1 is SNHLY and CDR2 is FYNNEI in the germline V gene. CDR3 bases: TGTGCCAGCAGGATGGGGACTAGCGGGGGGAGGTATACGCAGTATTTT. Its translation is CASRMGTSGGRYTQYF. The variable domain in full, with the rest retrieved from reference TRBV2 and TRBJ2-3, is EPEVTQTPSHQVTQMGQEVILRCVPISNHLYFYWYRQILGQKVEFLVSFYNNEISEKSEIFDDQFSVERPDGSNFTLKIRSTKLEDSAMYFCASRMGTSGGRYTQYFGPGTRLTVL.

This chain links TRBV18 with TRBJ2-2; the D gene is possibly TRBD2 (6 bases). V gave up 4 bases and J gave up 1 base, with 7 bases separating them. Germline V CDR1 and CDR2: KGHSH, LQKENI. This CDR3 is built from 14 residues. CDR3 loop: CASSRDLNTGELFF. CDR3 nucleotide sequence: TGTGCCAGCTCACGGGACTTGAACACCGGGGAGCTGTTTTTT.

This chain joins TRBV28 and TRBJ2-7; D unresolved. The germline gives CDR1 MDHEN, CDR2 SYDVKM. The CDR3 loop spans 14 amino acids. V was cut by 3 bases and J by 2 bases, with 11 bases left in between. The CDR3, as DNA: TGTGCCAGCAGTTTTAGCAATGTACCCTACGAGCAGTACTTC. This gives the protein CASSFSNVPYEQYF.

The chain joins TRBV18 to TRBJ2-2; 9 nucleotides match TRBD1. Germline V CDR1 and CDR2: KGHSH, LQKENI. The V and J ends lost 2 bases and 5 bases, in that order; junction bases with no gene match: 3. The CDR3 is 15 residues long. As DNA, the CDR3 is TGTGCCAGCTCACCAGGACAGGGGAATACCGGGGAGCTGTTTTTT. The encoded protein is CASSPGQGNTGELFF.

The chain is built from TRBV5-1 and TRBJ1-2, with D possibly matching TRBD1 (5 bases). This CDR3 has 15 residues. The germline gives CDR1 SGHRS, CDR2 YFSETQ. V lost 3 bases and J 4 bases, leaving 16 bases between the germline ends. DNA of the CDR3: TGCGCCAGCAGCTCTGGGGCTCCCCCGGGCTATGGCTACACCTTC. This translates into CASSSGAPPGYGYTF.

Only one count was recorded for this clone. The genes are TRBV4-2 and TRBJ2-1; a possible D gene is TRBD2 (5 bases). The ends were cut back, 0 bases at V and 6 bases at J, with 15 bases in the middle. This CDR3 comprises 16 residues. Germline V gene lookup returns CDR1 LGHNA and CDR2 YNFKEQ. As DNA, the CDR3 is TGTGCCAGCAGCCAAGATCGAGCGGTGTTCTCCAATGAGCAGTTCTTC. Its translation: CASSQDRAVFSNEQFF.

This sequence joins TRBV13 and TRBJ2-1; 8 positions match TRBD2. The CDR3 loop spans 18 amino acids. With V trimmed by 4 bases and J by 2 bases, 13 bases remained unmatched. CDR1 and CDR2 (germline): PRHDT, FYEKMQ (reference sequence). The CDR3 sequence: CASSSAAGGLGTYNEQFF. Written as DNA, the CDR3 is TGTGCCAGCAGCTCCGCGGCGGGAGGCCTCGGGACCTACAATGAGCAGTTCTTC.

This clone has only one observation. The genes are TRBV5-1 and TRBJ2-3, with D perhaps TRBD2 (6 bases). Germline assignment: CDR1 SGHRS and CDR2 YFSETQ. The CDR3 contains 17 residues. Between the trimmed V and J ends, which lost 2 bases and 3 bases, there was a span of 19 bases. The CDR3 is CASSLWDSFLRTDTQYF. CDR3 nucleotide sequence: TGCGCCAGCAGCTTATGGGACTCCTTCCTCCGAACAGATACGCAGTATTTT.

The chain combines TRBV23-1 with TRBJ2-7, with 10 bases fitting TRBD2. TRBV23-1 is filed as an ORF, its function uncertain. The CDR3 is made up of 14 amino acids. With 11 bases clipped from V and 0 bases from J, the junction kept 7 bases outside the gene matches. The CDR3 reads CALCGTSDSYEQYF. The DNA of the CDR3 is TGCGCCCTTTGTGGGACTAGCGACTCCTACGAGCAGTACTTC.

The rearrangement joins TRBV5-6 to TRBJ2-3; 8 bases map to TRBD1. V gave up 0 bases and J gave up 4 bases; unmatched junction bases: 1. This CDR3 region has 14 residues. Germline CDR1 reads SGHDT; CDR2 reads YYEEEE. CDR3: CASSLGQGPDTQYF. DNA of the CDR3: TGTGCCAGCAGCTTGGGACAGGGGCCAGATACGCAGTATTTT.

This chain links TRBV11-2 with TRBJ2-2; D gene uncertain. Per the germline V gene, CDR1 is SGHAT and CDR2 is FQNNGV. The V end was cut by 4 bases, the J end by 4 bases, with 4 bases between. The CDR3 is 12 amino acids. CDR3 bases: TGTGCCAGCAGCTCCTCCACCGGGGAGCTGTTTTTT. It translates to CASSSSTGELFF.

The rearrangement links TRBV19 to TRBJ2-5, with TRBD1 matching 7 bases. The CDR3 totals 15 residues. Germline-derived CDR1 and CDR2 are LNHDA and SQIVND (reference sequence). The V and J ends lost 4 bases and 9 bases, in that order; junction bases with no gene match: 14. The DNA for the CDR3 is TGTGCCAGTAGTACACCCCGAGGGACAGCGGAGGCCCAGTACTTC. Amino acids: CASSTPRGTAEAQYF.

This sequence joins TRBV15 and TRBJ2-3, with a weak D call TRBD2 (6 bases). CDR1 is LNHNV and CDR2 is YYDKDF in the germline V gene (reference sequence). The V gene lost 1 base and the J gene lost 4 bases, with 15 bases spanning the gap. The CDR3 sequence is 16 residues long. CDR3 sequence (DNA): TGTGCCACCAGCAGAGGTTTAAATAGCGGCCCAGATACGCAGTATTTT. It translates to CATSRGLNSGPDTQYF.

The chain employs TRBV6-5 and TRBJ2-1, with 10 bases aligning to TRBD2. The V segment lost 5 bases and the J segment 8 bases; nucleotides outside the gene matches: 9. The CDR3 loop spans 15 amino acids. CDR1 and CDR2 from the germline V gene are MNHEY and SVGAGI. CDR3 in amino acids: CASSRLAGDYYEQFF. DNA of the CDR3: TGTGCCAGCAGTCGCCTAGCGGGAGATTACTATGAGCAGTTCTTC.

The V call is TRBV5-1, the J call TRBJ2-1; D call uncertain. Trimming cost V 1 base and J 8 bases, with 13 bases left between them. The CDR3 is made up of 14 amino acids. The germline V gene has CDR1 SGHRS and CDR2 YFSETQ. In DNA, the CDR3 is TGCGCCAGCAGCTTGTTACAGAGTACCCATGAGCAGTTCTTC. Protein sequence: CASSLLQSTHEQFF.

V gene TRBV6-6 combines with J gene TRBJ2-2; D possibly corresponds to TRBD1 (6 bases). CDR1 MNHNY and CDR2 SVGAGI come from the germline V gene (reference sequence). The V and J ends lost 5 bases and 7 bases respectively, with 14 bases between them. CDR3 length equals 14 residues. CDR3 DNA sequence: TGTGCCAGCAGTACCTCAGGGGCGAACGGGGAGCTGTTTTTT. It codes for CASSTSGANGELFF.

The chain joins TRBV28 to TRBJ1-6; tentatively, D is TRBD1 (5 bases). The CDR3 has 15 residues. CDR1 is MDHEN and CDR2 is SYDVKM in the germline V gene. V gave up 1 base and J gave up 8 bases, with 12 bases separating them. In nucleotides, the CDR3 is TGTGCCAGCAGTTTATTGGGGGGTAGATATTCACCCCTCCACTTT. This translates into CASSLLGGRYSPLHF.

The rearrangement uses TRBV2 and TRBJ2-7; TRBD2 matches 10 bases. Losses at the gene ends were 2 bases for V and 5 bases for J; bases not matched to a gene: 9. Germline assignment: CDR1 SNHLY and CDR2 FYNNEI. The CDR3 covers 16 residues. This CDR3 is CASSERIAGGSHEQYF. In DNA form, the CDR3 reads TGTGCCAGCAGTGAACGGATAGCGGGGGGAAGTCACGAGCAGTACTTC. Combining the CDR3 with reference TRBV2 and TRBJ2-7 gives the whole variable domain EPEVTQTPSHQVTQMGQEVILRCVPISNHLYFYWYRQILGQKVEFLVSFYNNEISEKSEIFDDQFSVERPDGSNFTLKIRSTKLEDSAMYFCASSERIAGGSHEQYFGPGTRLTVT.

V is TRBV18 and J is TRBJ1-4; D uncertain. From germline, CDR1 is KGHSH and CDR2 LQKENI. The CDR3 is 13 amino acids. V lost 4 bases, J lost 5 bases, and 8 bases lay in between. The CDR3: CASSQKRNEKLFF. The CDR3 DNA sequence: TGTGCCAGCTCACAGAAGAGGAATGAAAAACTGTTTTTT.

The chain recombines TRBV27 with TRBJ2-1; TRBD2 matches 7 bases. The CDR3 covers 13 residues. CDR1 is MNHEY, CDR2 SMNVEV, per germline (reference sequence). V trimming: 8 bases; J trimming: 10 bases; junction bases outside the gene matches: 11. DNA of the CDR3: TGTGCCAGCTCGCTAGCGGTCTCGTGGGAGCAGTTCTTC. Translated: CASSLAVSWEQFF.

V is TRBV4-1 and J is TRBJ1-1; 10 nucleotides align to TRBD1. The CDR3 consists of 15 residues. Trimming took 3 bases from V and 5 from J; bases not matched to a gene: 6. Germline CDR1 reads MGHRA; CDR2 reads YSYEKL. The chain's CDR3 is CASSQRDRGGTEAFF. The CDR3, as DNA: TGCGCCAGCAGCCAGAGGGACAGGGGAGGAACTGAAGCTTTCTTT.

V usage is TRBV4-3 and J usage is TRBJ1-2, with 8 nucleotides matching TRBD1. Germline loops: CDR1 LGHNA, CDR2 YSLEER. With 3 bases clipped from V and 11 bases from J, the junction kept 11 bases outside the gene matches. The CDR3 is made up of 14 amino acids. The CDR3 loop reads CASSQTPTGGQYTF. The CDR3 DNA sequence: TGCGCCAGCAGCCAGACCCCAACAGGGGGTCAATACACCTTC.

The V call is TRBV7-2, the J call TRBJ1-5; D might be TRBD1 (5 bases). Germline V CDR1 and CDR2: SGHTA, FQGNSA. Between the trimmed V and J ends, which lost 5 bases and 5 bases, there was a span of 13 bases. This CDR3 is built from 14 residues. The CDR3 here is CASSPPGVDQPQHF. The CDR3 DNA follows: TGTGCCAGCAGCCCCCCGGGGGTCGATCAGCCCCAGCATTTT.

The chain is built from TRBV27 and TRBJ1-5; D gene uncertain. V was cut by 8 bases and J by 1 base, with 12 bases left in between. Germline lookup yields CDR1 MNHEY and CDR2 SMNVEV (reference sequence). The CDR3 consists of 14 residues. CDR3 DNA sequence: TGTGCCAGCCGCCTTTTGGCCAGCAATCAGCCCCAGCATTTT. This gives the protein CASRLLASNQPQHF.

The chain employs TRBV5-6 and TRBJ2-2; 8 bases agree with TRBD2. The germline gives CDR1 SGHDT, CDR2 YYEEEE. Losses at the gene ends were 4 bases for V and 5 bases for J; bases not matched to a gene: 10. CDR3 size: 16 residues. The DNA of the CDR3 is TGTGCCAGCAGCCGCTATACGAAGCGGGAGACCGGGGAGCTGTTTTTT. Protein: CASSRYTKRETGELFF.